A single T cell receptor (beta chain) is shown here with its context. Its specificity is not known. This sample was included in a study of PD-1 blockade in classical Hodgkin lymphoma. General study results and limits: In newly diagnosed patients, baseline TCR diversity was reportedly below that of healthy donors.

This CDR3 is 14 amino acids long. V lost 1 base and J lost 6, with 9 bases in between. Germline lookup yields CDR1 MGHDK and CDR2 SYGVNS. Sequencing was performed with immunoSEQ multiplex PCR; in TCRdb, only in-frame clones are kept and a portion is missing. The data show fewer than 40,000 clones, with about 88% seen just once and around 1.3% held by the top ten. Specified time point: newly diagnosed, previously untreated cHL patient sample. With magnetic negative selection, CD4+ T cells were purified from PBMCs that had been thawed. The material sequenced was CD4+ T cells from blood. The chain joins TRBV25-1 to TRBJ1-4; tentatively, D is TRBD1 (6 bases). This clonotype was obtained from a human donor with classical Hodgkin lymphoma. The CDR3 loop is CASSESWTDEKLFF. CDR3 DNA sequence: TGTGCCAGCAGTGAATCGTGGACAGATGAAAAACTGTTTTTT. The full variable domain, its missing parts supplied by reference TRBV25-1 and TRBJ1-4, is EADIYQTPRYLVIGTGKKITLECSQTMGHDKMYWYQQDPGMELHLIHYSYGVNSTEKGDLSSESTVSRIRTEHFPLTLESARPSHTSQYLCASSESWTDEKLFFGSGTQLSVL.